This T cell receptor (beta chain) was sequenced during a study of T cells in narcolepsy. The wider study: Patients with NT1 or NT2 and healthy control donors were enrolled. Notes on the study in general: Blood of same and different patients, but not healthy controls, reportedly held recurring autoreactive clonotypes.

J lost 7 bases, V lost 8 bases, and 5 bases had no gene match. The CDR3 loop spans 13 amino acids. Looked up from germline, CDR1 is SGHVS and CDR2 is FQNEAQ. This clone was seen a handful of times. Its specificity is unknown. Some clones are missing from TCRdb's copy, which holds only in-frame ones; the method was immunoSEQ multiplex PCR. The sample records around 32,000 clones, 79% being singletons. The sequenced sample was CD45RA- memory CD4+ T cells from PBMCs. The clonotype was recovered from a human donor with narcolepsy. The chain uses TRBV7-8 and TRBJ1-4; TRBD1 agrees at 9 bases. In DNA form, the CDR3 reads TGTGCCAGCGGTGGGACAGGGCGTGAAAAACTGTTTTTT. Its translation: CASGGTGREKLFF.